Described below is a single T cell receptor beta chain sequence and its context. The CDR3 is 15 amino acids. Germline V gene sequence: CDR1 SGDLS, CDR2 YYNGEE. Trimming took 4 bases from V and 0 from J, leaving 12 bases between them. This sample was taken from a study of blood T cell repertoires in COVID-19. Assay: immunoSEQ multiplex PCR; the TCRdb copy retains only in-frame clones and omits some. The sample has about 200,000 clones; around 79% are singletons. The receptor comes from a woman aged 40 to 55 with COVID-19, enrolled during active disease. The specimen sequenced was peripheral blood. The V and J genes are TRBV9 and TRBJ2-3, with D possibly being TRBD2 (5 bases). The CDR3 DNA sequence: TGTGCCAGCAGCTATACCGGGATTAGCACAGATACGCAGTATTTT. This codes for CASSYTGISTDTQYF. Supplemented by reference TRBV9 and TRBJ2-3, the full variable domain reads DSGVTQTPKHLITATGQRVTLRCSPRSGDLSVYWYQQSLDQGLQFLIQYYNGEERAKGNILERFSAQQFPDLHSELNLSSLELGDSALYFCASSYTGISTDTQYFGPGTRLTVL.